These 20 T cell receptor beta chains came from one sample sequenced in a study of shared clonotypes between healthy human individuals. TCRdb's copy holds only in-frame clones and misses some; the assay was immunoSEQ multiplex PCR. The sample has just over 2,000,000 clones, about 95% seen once. CD45RO-negative cells were positively selected for CCR7, leaving out terminally differentiated effector memory CD45RA+ cells. Material for sequencing was naive CD8+ T cells sorted from blood. Receptor source: a man between 18 and 35 years old in good health.

This rearrangement joins TRBV14 to TRBJ2-5, with a tentative D call TRBD1 (5 bases). CDR3 length: 17 residues. Per germline, CDR1 SGHDN and CDR2 FVKESK. V lost 1 base and J 5 bases, leaving 20 bases between the germline ends. CDR3 region: CASSQAPAWAGLETQYF. In DNA, the CDR3 is TGTGCCAGCAGCCAAGCTCCAGCTTGGGCAGGGTTGGAGACCCAGTACTTC.

This rearrangement joins TRBV5-6 to TRBJ1-6; 9 bases match TRBD1. The ends lost 4 bases at V and 7 bases at J; junction bases unmatched: 12. The CDR3 is 17 residues long. The germline V gene encodes CDR1 SGHDT and CDR2 YYEEEE. The CDR3 sequence: CASSPGRDRAYNSPLHF. In DNA, the CDR3 is TGTGCCAGCAGCCCAGGCCGGGACAGGGCGTACAATTCACCCCTCCACTTT.

The chain links TRBV28 to TRBJ2-5; D is possibly TRBD2 (6 bases). V was cut by 5 bases and J by 2 bases, with 9 bases left in between. In germline, CDR1 is MDHEN, CDR2 SYDVKM. The CDR3 contains 13 residues. This CDR3 reads CASSLATQETQYF. The CDR3 bases are TGTGCCAGCAGTCTAGCGACTCAAGAGACCCAGTACTTC.

The chain employs TRBV5-4 and TRBJ2-5; D remains ambiguous. Germline CDR1 and CDR2: SGHNT and YYREEE (reference sequence). V was pared by 1 base and J by 7 bases, with 8 bases between. The CDR3 has 12 amino acids. CDR3 sequence reads: CASSLTKGTQYF. The DNA of the CDR3 is TGTGCCAGCAGCTTGACCAAGGGGACCCAGTACTTC.

On this clone itself: This specimen includes other DNA sequences encoding the same CDR3. The rearrangement links TRBV11-2 to TRBJ1-1; no reliable D call. The CDR3 is made up of 12 amino acids. V was trimmed by 5 bases and J by 5 bases, leaving 9 bases between them. Germline V gene lookup returns CDR1 SGHAT and CDR2 FQNNGV. This chain's CDR3 is CASSLLGTEAFF. The DNA for the CDR3 is TGTGCCAGCAGCCTACTAGGGACTGAAGCTTTCTTT.

The chain uses TRBV7-6 and TRBJ1-3, with D possibly being TRBD1 (6 bases). Deletions cut 4 bases from V and 4 bases from J, with 17 bases between. CDR3 length: 16 amino acids. Germline lookup yields CDR1 SGHVS and CDR2 FNYEAQ. In nucleotides, the CDR3 is TGTGCCAGCAGCTCGGGCCTAGGGGGATCGGGAAACACCATATATTTT. This codes for CASSSGLGGSGNTIYF.

The table lists this clone with a count of one. The V call is TRBV7-9, the J call TRBJ2-7; TRBD2 matches 8 bases. The CDR3 runs 14 residues. V lost 1 base, J lost 7 bases, and 6 bases stayed unmatched. Germline CDR1 reads SEHNR; CDR2 reads FQNEAQ (reference sequence). As DNA, the CDR3 is TGTGCCAGCAGCTTAGGCGGGGGGCTCCCTGAGCAGTACTTC. It yields the protein CASSLGGGLPEQYF. Full variable domain (missing parts from reference TRBV7-9 and TRBJ2-7): DTGVSQNPRHKITKRGQNVTFRCDPISEHNRLYWYRQTLGQGPEFLTYFQNEAQLEKSRLLSDRFSAERPKGSFSTLEIQRTEQGDSAMYLCASSLGGGLPEQYFGPGTRLTVT.

This chain connects TRBV11-2 to TRBJ2-5; D may match TRBD1 or TRBD2 (5 bases each). The CDR3 has 13 residues. CDR1 is SGHAT and CDR2 is FQNNGV in the germline V gene. V was shortened by 5 bases and J by 3 bases, with 10 bases between the two germline ends. The CDR3 sequence is CASSMGPKETQYF. The CDR3 bases are TGTGCCAGCAGCATGGGACCGAAAGAGACCCAGTACTTC.

This sequence joins TRBV9 and TRBJ2-2, with 9 nucleotides matching TRBD1. Trimming at V came to 3 bases and at J to 3 bases, leaving 3 bases not matched to a gene. The CDR3 length is 15 residues. Per germline, CDR1 SGDLS and CDR2 YYNGEE. The CDR3 protein is CASSGQGEYTGELFF. Here the CDR3 DNA reads TGTGCCAGCAGCGGACAGGGGGAGTACACCGGGGAGCTGTTTTTT.

V usage is TRBV5-1 and J usage is TRBJ2-7; 7 bases map to TRBD1. CDR3 length equals 15 residues. V dropped 4 bases and J dropped 6; count of bases not matched to a gene: 13. Germline values: CDR1 SGHRS, CDR2 YFSETQ. In nucleotides, the CDR3 is TGCGCCAGCAGCCCCTACGACAGGGTCCGTGGCGAGCAGTACTTC. Encoded protein: CASSPYDRVRGEQYF.

V is TRBV6-5 and J is TRBJ2-2; no clear D gene. In germline, CDR1 is MNHEY, CDR2 SVGAGI. The germline V and J ends were trimmed by 4 bases and 0 bases, with 12 bases remaining between them. The CDR3 runs to 16 residues. CDR3 in DNA: TGTGCCAGCAGTTCCTCCCTGGGTCCGAACACCGGGGAGCTGTTTTTT. It yields the protein CASSSSLGPNTGELFF.

The chain employs TRBV9 and TRBJ2-7, with TRBD1 matching over 9 bases. V dropped 0 bases and J dropped 4; count of bases not matched to a gene: 5. Germline-derived CDR1 and CDR2 are SGDLS and YYNGEE. The CDR3 has 15 residues. The CDR3 nucleotides read TGTGCCAGCAGCGTAGGGGGACAGGGCCAATACGAGCAGTACTTC. It is translated as CASSVGGQGQYEQYF. The variable domain in full, completed from reference TRBV9 and TRBJ2-7, reads DSGVTQTPKHLITATGQRVTLRCSPRSGDLSVYWYQQSLDQGLQFLIQYYNGEERAKGNILERFSAQQFPDLHSELNLSSLELGDSALYFCASSVGGQGQYEQYFGPGTRLTVT.

This clone was seen once. V is TRBV7-8 and J is TRBJ2-2, with D perhaps given as TRBD1 or TRBD2 (5 bases each). Per germline, CDR1 SGHVS and CDR2 FQNEAQ. V lost 8 bases, J lost 5 bases, and 12 bases lay in between. The CDR3 loop spans 13 amino acids. The CDR3 protein is CASDPGATGELFF. CDR3 DNA: TGTGCCAGCGACCCCGGGGCTACCGGGGAGCTGTTTTTT.

This clone was seen a single time. In the same sample, other DNA sequences code for this CDR3. The chain couples TRBV4-1 to TRBJ2-1; the D is unclear. The germline V and J ends were trimmed by 0 bases and 3 bases, with 6 bases remaining between them. CDR3 size: 14 residues. CDR1 MGHRA and CDR2 YSYEKL come from the germline V gene. The CDR3 loop is CASSQELSYNEQFF. In DNA, the CDR3 is TGCGCCAGCAGCCAAGAACTTAGCTACAATGAGCAGTTCTTC.

The rearrangement links TRBV5-8 to TRBJ2-3; 9 bases line up with TRBD2. With 3 bases clipped from V and 2 bases from J, the junction kept 7 bases outside the gene matches. Per germline, CDR1 SGHTS and CDR2 YDEGEE. CDR3 length equals 16 residues. CDR3 nucleotide sequence: TGTGCCAGCAGCTGGGCGACTAGCGGACTCACAGATACGCAGTATTTT. Its protein product is CASSWATSGLTDTQYF.

The chain has TRBV29-1 and TRBJ2-7; D is unresolved. This CDR3 is built from 13 residues. The V end was cut by 2 bases, the J end by 4 bases, with 12 bases between. The germline V gene has CDR1 SQVTM and CDR2 ANQGSEA. The DNA for the CDR3 is TGCAGCGTTGAAAATGACGGAAAGTACGAGCAGTACTTC. This translates into CSVENDGKYEQYF.

The rearrangement links TRBV5-4 to TRBJ2-3, with TRBD2 matching 10 bases. The CDR3 extends over 15 amino acids. V gave up 2 bases and J gave up 8 bases; unmatched junction bases: 8. CDR1 SGHNT and CDR2 YYREEE come from the germline V gene (reference sequence). CDR3 protein: CASSFSTSGESTQYF. Here the CDR3 DNA reads TGTGCCAGCAGCTTTTCTACTAGCGGGGAGTCTACGCAGTATTTT.

CDR3 DNA sequence: TGCGCCAGCAGCCAAGGGACTCAGACTAGCACAGATACGCAGTATTTT. It specifies CASSQGTQTSTDTQYF. V and J are TRBV4-1 and TRBJ2-3; D may be TRBD2 (5 bases). CDR1 and CDR2 (germline): MGHRA, YSYEKL. This CDR3 comprises 16 residues. V was cut by 1 base and J by 0 bases, with 11 bases left in between.

The rearrangement links TRBV18 to TRBJ2-3; 8 bases fit TRBD2. V lost 0 bases and J lost 1; bases outside the gene matches: 9. CDR1 is KGHSH and CDR2 is LQKENI in the germline V gene. The length of the CDR3 is 18 residues. The CDR3 coding sequence is TGTGCCAGCTCACCACCCACGGGAGGGCCTTCAGGCACAGATACGCAGTATTTT. Encoded protein: CASSPPTGGPSGTDTQYF.

CDR3 nucleotide sequence: TGTGCCAGCAGCGTTAGCCAGTTTAATGAGCAGTTCTTC. Translating gives CASSVSQFNEQFF. V usage is TRBV9 and J usage is TRBJ2-1; D not resolved. This CDR3 has 13 residues. Germline V gives CDR1 SGDLS, CDR2 YYNGEE. Trimming took off 2 bases at V and 7 bases at J, with 10 bases between the two ends.